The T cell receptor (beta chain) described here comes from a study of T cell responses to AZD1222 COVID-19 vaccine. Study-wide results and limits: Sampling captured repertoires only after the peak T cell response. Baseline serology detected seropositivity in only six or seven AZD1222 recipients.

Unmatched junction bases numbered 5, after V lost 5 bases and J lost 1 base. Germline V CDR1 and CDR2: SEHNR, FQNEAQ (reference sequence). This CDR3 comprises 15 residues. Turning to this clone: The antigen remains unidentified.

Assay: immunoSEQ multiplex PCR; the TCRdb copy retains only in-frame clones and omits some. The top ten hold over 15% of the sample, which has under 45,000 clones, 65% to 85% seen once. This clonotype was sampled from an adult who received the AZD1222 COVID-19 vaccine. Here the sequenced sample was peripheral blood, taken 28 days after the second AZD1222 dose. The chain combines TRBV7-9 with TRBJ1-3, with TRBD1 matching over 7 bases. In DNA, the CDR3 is TGTGCCAGCAGCCAACAGACAGGGTCTGGAAACACCATATATTTT. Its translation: CASSQQTGSGNTIYF.